The present T cell receptor (beta chain) was sequenced within a study of brain metastases from non-small cell lung cancer (dated by TCRdb to between 2019 and 2020). Describing the broader study: The study profiled the immune microenvironment of paired resected primary tumors and brain metastases taken from patients with non-small-cell lung cancer. Overall results and qualifications from the work: Paired brain metastases and primary tumors largely shared TCR repertoires, although T-cell densities in the metastases were sparse. Compared with the matched primary tumors, 50% to 75% of brain metastases appeared to show expanded T-cell clones. Lower T-cell infiltration was exhibited by brain metastases compared with primary tumors (P < 0.001).

V is reduced by 2 bases and J by 4 bases, leaving a spacing of 12 bases between them. The germline V gene (reference sequence) yields LGHDT for CDR1 and YNNKEL for CDR2. Its CDR3 holds 16 amino acids, cysteine through phenylalanine. CDR3 DNA only is kept here, 48 bases in frame from base 1. Turning to this clone: Its recognized antigen is unknown. The input lacks base qualities; no much larger clone sits a single base away.

The library was built by means of the immunoSEQ multiplex PCR assay. T-cell receptor beta chain repertoire sequencing was performed alongside a 770-gene immune expression panel. This is the immuneACCESS table as TCRdb keeps it, with only in-frame sequences that have V and J called. A part of the clones is gone; compared with another copy, unresolved V genes explain less than half, and the rest is unexplained. The sample table records 3,500 to 4,500 clones; around nine tenths of these occur just once. Approximately 3.5% of the sample goes to the ten largest clones. The cohort comprised 35 to 50 patients with surgically resected non-small-cell lung cancer who had both primary tumor and brain metastasis specimens. The tumor specimens used were formalin-fixed, paraffin-embedded tissues taken from archives.

This clonotype was sampled from a donor aged 40 or older with non-small cell lung cancer. Recombination joined TRBV3-1 (or the pseudogene TRBV3-2) with TRBJ2-6; the D gene is unclear. The sample consisted of primary lung tumor tissue. This specimen's cell subset or site label, interpreted: primary lung tumor paired with brain metastasis. The DNA sequence reads TGTGCCAGCAGCCAAAGCGTAGGTAGAGGGGCCAACGTCCTGACTTTC. It specifies CASSQSVGRGANVLTF.